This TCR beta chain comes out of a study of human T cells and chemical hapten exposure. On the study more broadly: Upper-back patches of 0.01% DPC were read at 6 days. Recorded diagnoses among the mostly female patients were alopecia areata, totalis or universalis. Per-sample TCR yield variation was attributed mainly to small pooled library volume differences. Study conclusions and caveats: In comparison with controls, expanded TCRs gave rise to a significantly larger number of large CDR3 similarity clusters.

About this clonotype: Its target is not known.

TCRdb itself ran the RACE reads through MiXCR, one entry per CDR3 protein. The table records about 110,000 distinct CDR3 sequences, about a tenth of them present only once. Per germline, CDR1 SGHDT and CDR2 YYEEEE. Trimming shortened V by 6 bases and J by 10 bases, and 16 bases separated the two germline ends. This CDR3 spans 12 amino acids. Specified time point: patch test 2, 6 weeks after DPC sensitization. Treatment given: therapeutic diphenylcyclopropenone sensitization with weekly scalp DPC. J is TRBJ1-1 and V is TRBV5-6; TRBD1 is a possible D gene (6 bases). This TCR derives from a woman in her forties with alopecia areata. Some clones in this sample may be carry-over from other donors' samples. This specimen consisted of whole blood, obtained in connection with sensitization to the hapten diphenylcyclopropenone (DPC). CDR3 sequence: CASTGPRGGAFF. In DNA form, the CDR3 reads TGTGCCAGCACCGGCCCAAGGGGGGGAGCTTTCTTT.